This TCR beta chain was observed in a study of regulatory T cells in long-lasting Graves disease listed by TCRdb under 2021. Background for the entire study: Newly diagnosed Graves' disease patients had taken antithyroid drugs for less than 3 months. This study used TCR sequencing and RNA sequencing of peripheral blood to compare persistent Graves' disease patients against newly diagnosed Graves' disease patients. The study was conducted in China and was registered as a clinical trial. TCR sequencing covered 13 persistent and 20 newly diagnosed Graves' disease patients, some 33 samples in total. Findings and caveats that apply to the study as a whole: Only the TCR beta chain was sequenced and analyzed. Persistent Graves' disease patients showed lower TCR Shannon entropy and fewer highly expanded clones than newly diagnosed patients, suggesting clonal expansion. TRBV28, TRBJ1-2 and TRBJ2-5 were preferentially used in persistent disease, while TRBV20-1 and TRBJ2-1 were favored in newly diagnosed disease. A larger number of public clonotypes was shared among persistent patients (about 2,700) than among newly diagnosed patients (approximately 1,000). The authors acknowledged the small sample size as a limitation that may reduce accuracy. Because the primary lesion, thyroid tissue, could not be accessed, the study looked at peripheral blood alone.

Receptor amplification or capture employed multiplex PCR. TCRdb names Illumina HiSeq 4000 as the instrument used. TCR beta libraries were built with iRepertoire HTBI primers and Arm-PCR amplification of CDR3 regions. Before sequencing, the PCR products underwent gel purification. As for the original processing: Across samples, around 58 TRBV and approximately 15 TRBJ segments were identified and used for gene usage analysis of CDR3 amino acid clonotypes. COPE and FqMerger were used to merge filtered high-quality paired reads into contigs. Contigs were aligned with BLAST to IMGT TRBV, TRBD and TRBJ reference genes, and CDR3 was defined per IMGT. Any clonotype with a frequency above 0.1% was counted as a highly expanded clone. Repertoire diversity was measured by Shannon entropy, and V-J evenness by the Gini coefficient. Public clonotypes were defined as clonotypes shared by more than one individual. The public reads were reanalyzed by TCRdb: fastp trimming at Q25, MiXCR alignment, in-frame beta chains only. One record per CDR3 amino acid sequence lists the most common genes and DNA. The V and J calls shown here were made by TCRdb, not taken from the authors' results. The sample yields roughly 350,000 distinct CDR3 sequences; roughly a sixth were counted once. The top ten clones comprise roughly 27% of the sample.

Read against the paper, the sample's time point label means: newly diagnosed GD, antithyroid drugs for less than 3 months. RNA was extracted from PBMCs in TRIzol for both TCR sequencing and RNA sequencing. The diagnosis of Graves' disease followed American Thyroid Association guidelines. Patients for the study were recruited at an endocrinology department in Xi'an, China. Each patient gave approximately 9 milliliters of peripheral blood, collected in an EDTA anticoagulant tube. Ficoll Paque Plus density gradient separation was used to isolate PBMCs, and no further T cell sorting was performed. An Agilent 2100 Bioanalyzer and agarose gel were used to check RNA quality, and a NanoDrop 2000 was used to measure RNA concentration. This clonotype was counted many times. The antigen it binds to is not known. Per-nucleotide qualities are absent, and no much larger clonotype sits a single base away. V loses 8 bases, J loses 8 bases, and the germline ends lie 15 bases apart. From its cysteine to its phenylalanine, the CDR3 spans 12 amino acids. Only the CDR3 DNA is retained, 36 bases long and in frame from the first base.

Separately, the same data were catalogued under a study of T cells in Graves' hyperthyroidism and ophthalmopathy. The second investigation adds: Stable Graves' hyperthyroidism was defined as the absence of progression to ophthalmopathy over 18 months of follow-up. Hyperthyroidism patients were aged 18 to 65 years and newly diagnosed, with disease duration of less than 2 months. Patients with uncontrolled infections, other autoimmune diseases, pregnancy or lactation were excluded. Diagnoses relied on clinical symptoms, serum thyroxine and TRAb, thyroid ultrasound and orbital computed tomography. The first round of RT-PCR for the TCR CDR3 was performed with the HTBI primer set and the Qiagen OneStep RT-PCR kit. Most expanded thyroid clonotypes (frequency above 0.001) were also detected in blood, a finding suggesting that blood repertoires may reflect thyroid immune responses. Ophthalmopathy was separated from stable hyperthyroidism by a 13 V-J signature model, with approximately 86% sensitivity and approximately 81% specificity obtained in cross-validation and 80%/75% obtained in testing. In validation, the model predicted progression to ophthalmopathy with approximately 71% sensitivity and around 72% specificity, a median of approximately 6.5 months before onset. To identify TCR V-J signatures that set the groups apart, the researchers used a discovery cohort of 90 to 100 patients, made up of some 41 with Graves' ophthalmopathy and 57 with stable Graves' hyperthyroidism. Prospective prediction of ophthalmopathy was tested in an independent validation cohort consisting of about 19 hyperthyroidism patients and about 17 patients who later progressed to ophthalmopathy. The 75 to 100 discovery patients were divided at random into training and test sets in a 7:3 ratio. In more than 5 Graves' hyperthyroidism patients, the study also compared T-cell repertoires from thyroid tissue with T-cell repertoires from blood. After blood sampling, hyperthyroidism patients were treated with methimazole at a starting dose of 30 mg daily, and ophthalmopathy patients were treated with high-dose intravenous methylprednisolone. The libraries were constructed in a second round of multiplex PCR and then size-selected and purified. Libraries were sequenced paired-end with 100 bp reads on an Illumina HiSeq2000. SOAPnuke was used to process the raw data, with reads discarded if the reads contained adapters or uncalled bases, had a mean Phred below 15, or lacked an exact constant-primer or identifier match. COPE v1.2.5 was used to merge high-quality paired reads, and clonotypes were defined as unique nucleotide sequences. Clonotypes were aligned to IMGT TRBV, TRBD and TRBJ reference segments using MiTCR v1.1. Only V-J combinations with frequency above 0.0001, covering 99% to 99.2% of repertoires, were analysed. The TCS score was defined as the ratio of F50 (clonal expansion) to E x V (chaos), calculated using BLOSUM62-based TCRdist between CDR3 peptides within each V-J. Welch's t-statistics and random forest reduced 450 to 600 V-J features to about 13, which were used in a naive Bayes classifier (R e1071). No statistical method was used to fix the sample size in advance, and group allocation was not hidden from the investigators. TCR Vbeta CDR3 sequencing of 130 to 150 peripheral blood samples (over 40 ophthalmopathy, 75 to 80 hyperthyroidism and some 17 progressor patients) is reported in the paper.

The chain uses TRBV12-3 or TRBV12-4 and TRBJ1-2, with TRBD1 as a weak D call on 5 bases. The sample was peripheral blood mononuclear cells (PBMCs), taken at new diagnosis, from a patient treated with antithyroid drugs. This sequence originates from a man aged 40-49 years with Graves disease. Donor details come from another sample of the same person, matched by shared clones. The bases read TGTGCCAGCGGCCCTGGGGGAGGGGGCTACACCTTC. This codes for CASGPGGGGYTF.